A single sample is the source of the 4 T cell receptor beta chains below, sequenced in a study. The sorted Tregs were CD4+CD25+CD127-/low cells. TCRdb re-derived calls from the 5' RACE reads in MiXCR, one entry per CDR3 protein. The repertoire holds 55,000 or so distinct CDR3 sequences, with under 25% as singletons. Specimen: tumor-infiltrating Tregs sorted from the breast tumor. These receptors were obtained from a female donor with breast cancer.

This clonotype showed up just a few times. This chain uses TRBV6-2 or TRBV6-3 with TRBJ1-5; D unclear. V lost 7 bases, J lost 2 bases, and 6 bases lay in between. Germline lookup yields CDR1 MNHEY and CDR2 SVGEGT. The CDR3 has 12 residues. The CDR3 is CASTQGNQPQHF. The CDR3 DNA is TGTGCCAGCACCCAAGGCAATCAGCCCCAGCATTTT.

In this sample, this clonotype turned up many times. The rearrangement links TRBV4-1 to TRBJ1-3; D not resolved. V was shortened by 4 bases and J by 3 bases, with 19 bases between the two germline ends. The CDR3 consists of 17 residues. The germline V gene encodes CDR1 MGHRA and CDR2 YSYEKL. Written as DNA, the CDR3 is TGCGCCAGCAGCCGAGGCGGGGTCGCATTGCGTGGAAACACCATATATTTT. Its protein is CASSRGGVALRGNTIYF.

This clonotype was detected a few times. This chain uses TRBV6-5 with TRBJ2-7, with a weak D call TRBD1 (5 bases). V lost 5 bases to trimming and J lost 2 bases, with 16 bases between them. This CDR3 contains 15 residues. The germline V gene has CDR1 MNHEY and CDR2 SVGAGI. CDR3 in DNA: TGTGCCAGCAGTAGATACACCCTAGGGGCCTACGAGCAGTACTTC. Translated, it gives CASSRYTLGAYEQYF.

The genes are TRBV18 and TRBJ1-2, with D possibly TRBD1 on 6 matching bases. The CDR3 consists of 13 residues. The V end lost 5 bases, the J end lost 2 bases, and 9 bases lay between the germline ends. Germline loops: CDR1 KGHSH, CDR2 LQKENI. The CDR3 loop reads CASSSGENYGYTF. As DNA, the CDR3 is TGTGCCAGCTCATCAGGGGAGAACTATGGCTACACCTTC.